This T cell receptor (beta chain) was retrieved from a study of blood T cell repertoires in COVID-19. Study-level information: Samples of COVID-19 (acute and convalescent) were obtained from the United States, Italy and Spain. PBMCs, B-cell-depleted T cells, or T cells were the source of the cDNA or gDNA that made up the material.

In the study's own analysis: Estimates of nucleated cell counts were drawn from the amplification of reference gene primers. Data came from immunoSEQ multiplex PCR; TCRdb stores just in-frame clones and leaves some out. The V and J calls and the clone size are those of that table, but D and trimming were determined from the DNA. Of more than 100,000 clones in the sample, 90% were seen once. Trimming shortened V by 1 base and J by 9 bases, and 12 bases separated the two germline ends. The CDR3 has 13 residues. The germline V gene encodes CDR1 SGHVS and CDR2 FQNEAQ. Only one count was recorded for this clone.

The clonotype originates from a woman aged 55-70 years with COVID-19, enrolled during active disease. The sequencing sample was made of peripheral blood. This sequence joins TRBV7-8 and TRBJ1-1, with D uncertain. The chain's CDR3 is CASSLGGYPQAFF. The CDR3 region has the DNA TGTGCCAGCAGCTTAGGAGGGTACCCTCAAGCTTTCTTT.